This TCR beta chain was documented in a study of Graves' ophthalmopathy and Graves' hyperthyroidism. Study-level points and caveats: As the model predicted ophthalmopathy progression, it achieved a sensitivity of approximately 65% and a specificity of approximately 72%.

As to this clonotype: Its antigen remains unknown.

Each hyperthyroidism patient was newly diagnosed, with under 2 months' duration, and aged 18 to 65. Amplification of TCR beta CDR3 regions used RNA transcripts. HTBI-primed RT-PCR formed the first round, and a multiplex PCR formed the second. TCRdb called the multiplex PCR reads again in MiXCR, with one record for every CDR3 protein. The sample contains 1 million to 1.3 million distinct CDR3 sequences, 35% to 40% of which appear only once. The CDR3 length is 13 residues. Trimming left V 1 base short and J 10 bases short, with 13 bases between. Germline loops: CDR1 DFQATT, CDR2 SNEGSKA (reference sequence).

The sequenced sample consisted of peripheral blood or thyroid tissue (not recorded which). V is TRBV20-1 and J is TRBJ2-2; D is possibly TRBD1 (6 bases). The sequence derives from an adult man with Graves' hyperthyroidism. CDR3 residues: CSARAQGFEELFF. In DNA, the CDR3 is TGCAGTGCTAGAGCCCAGGGGTTCGAGGAGCTGTTTTTT.